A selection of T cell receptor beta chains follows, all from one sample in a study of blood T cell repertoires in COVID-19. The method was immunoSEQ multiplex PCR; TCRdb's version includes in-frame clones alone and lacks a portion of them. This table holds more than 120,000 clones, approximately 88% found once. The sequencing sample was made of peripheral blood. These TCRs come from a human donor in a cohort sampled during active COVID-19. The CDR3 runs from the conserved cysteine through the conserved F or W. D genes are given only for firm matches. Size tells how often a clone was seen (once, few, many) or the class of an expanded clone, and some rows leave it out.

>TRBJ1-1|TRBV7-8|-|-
TGTGCCAGCAGCTCCCGAGAAGGGGTGGACACTGAAGCTTTCTTT
CASSSREGVDTEAFF
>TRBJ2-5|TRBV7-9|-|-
TGTGCCAGCAGCTCGGGACACCCGTACCAAGAGACCCAGTACTTC
CASSSGHPYQETQYF
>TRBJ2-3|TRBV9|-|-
TGTGCCAGCAGCTTCCGGGGGGCTCGTACAGATACGCAGTATTTT
CASSFRGARTDTQYF
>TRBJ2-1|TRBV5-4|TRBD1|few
TGTGCCAGCAGCTTGACAGGGGATCCCTACAATGAGCAGTTCTTC
CASSLTGDPYNEQFF
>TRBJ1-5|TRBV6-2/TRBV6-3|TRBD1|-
TGTGCCAGCAGTTACGGGACAGGGGTGTATAGCAATCAGCCCCAGCATTTT
CASSYGTGVYSNQPQHF
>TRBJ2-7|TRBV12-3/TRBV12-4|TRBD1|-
TGTGCCAGCAGAAACCGGGACAGCTACGAGCAGTACTTC
CASRNRDSYEQYF
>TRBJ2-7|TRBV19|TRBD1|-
TGTGCCAGTAGTTTGTACACCGGGACAGGGGCCTACGAGCAGTACTTC
CASSLYTGTGAYEQYF
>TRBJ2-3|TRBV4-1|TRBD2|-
TGCGCCAGCAGCCAGCCCTCTAGCGGGGGTTCGGTTACGCAGTATTTT
CASSQPSSGGSVTQYF
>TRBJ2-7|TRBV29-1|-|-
TGCAGCGGTGAACTGGGGCTCGAGCAGTACTTC
CSGELGLEQYF
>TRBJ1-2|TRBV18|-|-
TGTGCCAGCACACAGGACTTGGCCAACTATGGCTACACCTTC
CASTQDLANYGYTF
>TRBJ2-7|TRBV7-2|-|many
TGTGCCAGCAGCTCAGGGGACGTCTACGAGCAGTACTTC
CASSSGDVYEQYF
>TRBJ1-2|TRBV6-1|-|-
TGTGCCAGCAGTGAAGCGAGGTATGGCTACACCTTC
CASSEARYGYTF
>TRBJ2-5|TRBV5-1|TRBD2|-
TGCGCCAGCAGCTTGGACAACATGGGGGGGAAGACCCAGTACTTC
CASSLDNMGGKTQYF
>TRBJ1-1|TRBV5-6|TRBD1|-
TGTGCCAGCAGCACCAGGGGGCTGGGCACTGAAGCTTTCTTT
CASSTRGLGTEAFF
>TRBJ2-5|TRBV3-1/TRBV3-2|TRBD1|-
TGTGCCAGCAGCCAAGGGGGACAGACCCAAGAGACCCAGTACTTC
CASSQGGQTQETQYF
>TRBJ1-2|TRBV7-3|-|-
TGTGCCAGCAGCTTATTTGAGGGAAGTGGCTACACCTTC
CASSLFEGSGYTF
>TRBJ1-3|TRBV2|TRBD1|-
TGTGCCAGCAGTTTAGGTGACAGGGGTGGAAACACCATATATTTT
CASSLGDRGGNTIYF
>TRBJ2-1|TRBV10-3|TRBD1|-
TGTGCCATCAGTGAGTCGAAACAGGGGCCCTACAATGAGCAGTTCTTC
CAISESKQGPYNEQFF
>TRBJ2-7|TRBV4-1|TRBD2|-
TGCGCCAGCAGCCAAACCCCTCGGGGGGTGCACTACGAGCAGTACTTC
CASSQTPRGVHYEQYF
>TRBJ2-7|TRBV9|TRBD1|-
TGTGCCAGCAGCGTAACCGGGACAGGGGCTGACGAGCAGTACTTC
CASSVTGTGADEQYF
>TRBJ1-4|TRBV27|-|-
TGTGCCAGCAGTTTATGGGCTGCAACTAATGAAAAACTGTTTTTT
CASSLWAATNEKLFF
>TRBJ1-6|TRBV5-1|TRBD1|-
TGCGCCAGCACGGACAGGGCAGATTCACCCCTCCACTTT
CASTDRADSPLHF
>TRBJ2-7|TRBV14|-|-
TGTGCCAGCAGCTCAGGACAGATGTGGCAGTACTTC
CASSSGQMWQYF
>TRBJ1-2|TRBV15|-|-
TGTGCCACCAGTCGACAGAACTATGGCTACACCTTC
CATSRQNYGYTF
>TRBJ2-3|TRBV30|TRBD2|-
TGTGCCGGGAGCGGGGGAGGGAGATACGCGCAGTATTTT
CAGSGGGRYAQYF
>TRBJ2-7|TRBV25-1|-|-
TGTGCCAGCAGTGTGGCAGGGGACTACGAGCAGTACTTC
CASSVAGDYEQYF
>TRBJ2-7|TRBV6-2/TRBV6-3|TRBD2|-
TGTGCCAGCAGTAACCTAGCGGGGGAGATATACGAGCAGTACTTC
CASSNLAGEIYEQYF
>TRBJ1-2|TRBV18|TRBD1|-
TGTGCCAGCTCACCTACGTCCGGGACAGGGGCCCCCGAATACTATGGCTACACCTTC
CASSPTSGTGAPEYYGYTF
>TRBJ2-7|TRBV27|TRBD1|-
TGTGCCAGCAGTTTAGGCCCGGGACAGACCTACGAGCAGTACTTC
CASSLGPGQTYEQYF
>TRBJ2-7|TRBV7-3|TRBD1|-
TGTGCCAGCAGCCTCCACAGGGGCGGCGAGCAGTACTTC
CASSLHRGGEQYF
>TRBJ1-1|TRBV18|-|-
TGTGCCAGCTCGGGGGGGACGAACACTGAAGCTTTCTTT
CASSGGTNTEAFF
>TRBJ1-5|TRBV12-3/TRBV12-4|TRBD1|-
TGTGCCAGCAGTGGGGACAGCAGTCAGCCCCAGCATTTT
CASSGDSSQPQHF
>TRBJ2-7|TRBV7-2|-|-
TGTGCCAGCAGCTCAGCCGGGACTTTCTACGAGCAGTACTTC
CASSSAGTFYEQYF
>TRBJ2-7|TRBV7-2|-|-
TGTGCCAGCAGCTTAGCATTGACAGCTTCCTACGAGCAGTACTTC
CASSLALTASYEQYF
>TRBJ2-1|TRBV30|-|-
TGTGCCTGGAGTGAAAGTGCTACTTACAATGAGCAGTTCTTC
CAWSESATYNEQFF
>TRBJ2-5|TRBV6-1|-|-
TGTGCCAGCAGTGAGGGGACACCACAAGAGACCCAGTACTTC
CASSEGTPQETQYF
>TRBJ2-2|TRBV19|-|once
TGTGCCAGTAGTATCGCTGTGGGGGCGCTCGCCGGGGAGCTGTTTTTT
CASSIAVGALAGELFF
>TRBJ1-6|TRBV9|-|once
TGTGCCAGCAGCGAGGGACTCCCTTATAATTCACCCCTCCACTTT
CASSEGLPYNSPLHF
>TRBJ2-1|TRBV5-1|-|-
TGCGCCAGCAGCTATGGACGCGGGGGGACAGGGATTATGAATGAGCAGTTCTTC
CASSYGRGGTGIMNEQFF
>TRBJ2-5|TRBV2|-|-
TGTGCCAGCAGTGAAGCGAGTACCGTCGAGACCCAGTACTTC
CASSEASTVETQYF
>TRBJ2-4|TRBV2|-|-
TGTGCCAGTACGGGTTCCTTAGCCAAAAACATTCAGTACTTC
CASTGSLAKNIQYF
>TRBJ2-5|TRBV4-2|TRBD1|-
TGTGCCAGCAGCCAAGCAGGACAGGGGGCGTCAGAGACCCAGTACTTC
CASSQAGQGASETQYF
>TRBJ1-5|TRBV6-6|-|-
TGTGCCAGCCGAGGGGGGGGCAATCAGCCCCAGCATTTT
CASRGGGNQPQHF
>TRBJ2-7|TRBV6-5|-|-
TGTGCCAGCAGTTACAGGGGAACGGGCGAGCAGTACTTC
CASSYRGTGEQYF
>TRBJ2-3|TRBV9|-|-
TGTGCCAGCAGCGTAGATGAGGCCGGTGGTACGCAGTATTTT
CASSVDEAGGTQYF
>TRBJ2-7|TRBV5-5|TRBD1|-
TGTGCCAGCAGCTGGGAAGGGACAGGGCGTGGGGAGCAGTACTTC
CASSWEGTGRGEQYF
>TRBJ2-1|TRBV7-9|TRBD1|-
TGTGCCAGCAGCTTAAGGACAGGGGGTTACAATGAGCAGTTCTTC
CASSLRTGGYNEQFF
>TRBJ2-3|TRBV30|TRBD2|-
TGTGCCTGGAGTGCGACTAGCGGGGGCCGCACAGATACGCAGTATTTT
CAWSATSGGRTDTQYF
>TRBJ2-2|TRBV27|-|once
TGTGCCAGCAGCAGGGGTAAAACCGGGGAGCTGTTTTTT
CASSRGKTGELFF
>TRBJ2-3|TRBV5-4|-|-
TGTGCCAGCAGCCCCGGCACAGATACGCAGTATTTT
CASSPGTDTQYF
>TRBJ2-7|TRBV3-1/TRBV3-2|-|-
TGTGCCAGCAGCTCGGCGGGGAGCTCCTACGAGCAGTACTTC
CASSSAGSSYEQYF
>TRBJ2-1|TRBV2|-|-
TGTGCCAGCAGTTACAGAAATGAGCAGTTCTTC
CASSYRNEQFF
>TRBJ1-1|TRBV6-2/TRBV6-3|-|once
TGTGCCAGCAGTTCCGAGGTGAACACTGAAGCTTTCTTT
CASSSEVNTEAFF
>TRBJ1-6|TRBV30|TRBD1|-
TGTGCCTGGAGTCGACAGGGGCCCTGGATTCACCCCCTCCACTTT
CAWSRQGPWIHPLHF
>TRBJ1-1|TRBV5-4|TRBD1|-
TGTGCCAGCAGCTTGATGGACAGGGTGAACACTGAAGCTTTCTTT
CASSLMDRVNTEAFF
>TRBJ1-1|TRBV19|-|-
TGTGCCAGTAGGATAGGAGACAGGGAAGCTTTCTTT
CASRIGDREAFF
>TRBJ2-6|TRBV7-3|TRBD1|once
TGTGCCAGCAGCTTCCGGGACAGGGGTACCTCTGGGGCCAACGTCCTGACTTTC
CASSFRDRGTSGANVLTF
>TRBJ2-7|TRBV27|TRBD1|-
TGTGCCAGCCGGACAGGCGTTGGGGAGCAGTACTTC
CASRTGVGEQYF
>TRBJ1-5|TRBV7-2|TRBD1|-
TGTGCCAGCAGCTCTACAGGGGTGCAGCCCCAGCATTTT
CASSSTGVQPQHF